The clone carrying this TCR beta chain occurred a few times. Its specificity is unknown. The data belong to a study of blood T cells in healthy people across ages. For the second PCR, which ran for about 6 to 11 cycles, a sample-barcoded 5' primer and a J-beta primer mix were used. Sequencing recovered at least 3 million CDR3-containing paired-end reads from each sample. From the 5' RACE reads, TCRdb called clonotypes with MiXCR, one entry per CDR3 protein. The table records around 2 million distinct CDR3 sequences, roughly two fifths of them present only once. Deletions cut 0 bases from V and 7 bases from J, with 14 bases between. The CDR3 sequence is 15 residues long. CDR1 SGHRS and CDR2 YFSETQ come from the germline V gene. Donors were systemically healthy Caucasian individuals from Russia aged roughly 6 to 95 years. Study findings and constraints: Roughly linear declines in TCR beta diversity per million T cells occurred with age. Naive and antigen-experienced cells could not be conclusively compared, given unsorted PBMCs.

This TCR was sampled from a human donor in good health. The specimen was blood. The chain recombines TRBV5-1 with TRBJ2-1, with D tentatively TRBD2 (7 bases). This CDR3 is CASSLEGGVQNEQFF. CDR3 DNA sequence: TGCGCCAGCAGCTTGGAGGGGGGGGTCCAGAATGAGCAGTTCTTC. The full variable domain, in which reference TRBV5-1 and TRBJ2-1 provide the parts outside the CDR3, is KAGVTQTPRYLIKTRGQQVTLSCSPISGHRSVSWYQQTPGQGLQFLFEYFSETQRNKGNFPGRFSGRQFSNSRSEMNVSTLELGDSALYLCASSLEGGVQNEQFFGPGTRLTVL.